Below are 21 T cell receptor beta chains sequenced from a single sample in a study of blood T cell repertoires in COVID-19. Some clones are missing from TCRdb's copy, which holds only in-frame ones; the method was immunoSEQ multiplex PCR. Of 65,000 to 100,000 clones listed, 80% to 90% were seen once; the top ten hold 15% to 19%. The material sequenced was peripheral blood. The origin of the receptors is a woman of 80 years or more with acute or convalescent COVID-19.

The chain has TRBV19 and TRBJ2-2, with 8 bases lining up with TRBD1. The CDR3 runs 14 residues. Germline-derived CDR1 and CDR2 are LNHDA and SQIVND (reference sequence). V lost 5 bases and J lost 6; bases outside the gene matches: 5. CDR3 nucleotides: TGTGCCAGTAGTCTTGACAGGGGCGCCGGGGAGCTGTTTTTT. Its translation is CASSLDRGAGELFF.

This clone was seen a handful of times. The genes are TRBV2 and TRBJ2-2; perhaps TRBD1 as D (5 bases). Germline V lookup: CDR1 SNHLY, CDR2 FYNNEI. The CDR3 extends over 15 amino acids. The ends were cut back, 6 bases at V and 1 base at J, with 12 bases in the middle. The DNA of the CDR3 is TGTGCCAGCAGGCCAATCGGACAGAACACCGGGGAGCTGTTTTTT. Its translation: CASRPIGQNTGELFF.

This sequence joins TRBV27 and TRBJ1-2; 8 bases are shared with TRBD1. This CDR3 is built from 14 residues. The V and J ends lost 6 bases and 4 bases, in that order; junction bases with no gene match: 7. CDR1 and CDR2 from the germline V gene are MNHEY and SMNVEV (reference sequence). The CDR3 protein is CASSGQGRGYGYTF. CDR3 sequence (DNA): TGTGCCAGCAGCGGACAGGGACGTGGCTATGGCTACACCTTC.

This sequence joins TRBV7-2 and TRBJ1-1; possibly TRBD1 for D (6 bases). The length of the CDR3 is 13 residues. The V end lost 4 bases, the J end lost 2 bases, and 8 bases lay between the germline ends. CDR1 and CDR2 (germline): SGHTA, FQGNSA. CDR3 DNA sequence: TGTGCCAGCAGCTCACAGGGTAACACTGAAGCTTTCTTT. Translated: CASSSQGNTEAFF. The complete variable domain, with remaining parts taken from reference TRBV7-2 and TRBJ1-1, reads GAGVSQSPSNKVTEKGKDVELRCDPISGHTALYWYRQSLGQGLEFLIYFQGNSAPDKSGLPSDRFSAERTGGSVSTLTIQRTQQEDSAVYLCASSSQGNTEAFFGQGTRLTVV.

The chain employs TRBV19 and TRBJ1-2, with D perhaps TRBD1 (5 bases). The CDR3 contains 12 residues. Germline-derived CDR1 and CDR2 are LNHDA and SQIVND (reference sequence). CDR3 in DNA: TGTGGGGTACGGGGGACGGCCTATGGCTACACCTTC. Translated: CGVRGTAYGYTF.

This clone was seen just once. This chain joins TRBV7-2 and TRBJ2-7; perhaps TRBD1 as D (7 bases). This CDR3 contains 15 residues. The V and J ends lost 5 bases and 3 bases respectively, with 17 bases between them. Germline lookup yields CDR1 SGHTA and CDR2 FQGNSA. The CDR3 sequence is CASSAPDREVYEQYF. The CDR3 nucleotides read TGTGCCAGCAGCGCACCCGACAGGGAGGTCTACGAGCAGTACTTC.

V gene TRBV7-3 combines with J gene TRBJ2-1, with TRBD2 as a possible D gene (5 bases). The CDR3 loop spans 15 amino acids. Germline V gene lookup returns CDR1 SGHTA and CDR2 FQGTGA. Trimming removed 1 base at V and 9 bases at J, with 16 bases between. The CDR3 bases are TGTGCCAGCAGCTTAAGGGCGGGCCCCGCCGGTGAGCAGTTCTTC. Amino acids: CASSLRAGPAGEQFF.

V usage is TRBV12-3 or TRBV12-4 and J usage is TRBJ1-2, with D maybe TRBD1 (5 bases). Trimming cost V 8 bases and J 8 bases, with 18 bases left between them. The CDR3 loop spans 13 amino acids. The CDR3: CASLREGVGGYTF. CDR3 nucleotide sequence: TGTGCCAGCTTGAGAGAAGGGGTCGGAGGCTACACCTTC.

The chain joins TRBV7-8 to TRBJ2-7, with TRBD1 matching 7 bases. This CDR3 is built from 16 residues. CDR1 SGHVS and CDR2 FQNEAQ come from the germline V gene. V was pared by 5 bases and J by 0 bases, with 10 bases of the junction left unmatched. The CDR3 sequence is CASSPQTGLGSYEQYF. CDR3 in DNA: TGTGCCAGCAGCCCCCAGACAGGGCTTGGCTCCTACGAGCAGTACTTC.

The chain uses TRBV29-1 and TRBJ1-5; TRBD1 matches at 7 bases. Trimming cost V 4 bases and J 3 bases; bases outside gene matches: 6. Germline lookup yields CDR1 SQVTM and CDR2 ANQGSEA. The CDR3 runs 14 residues. CDR3 in amino acids: CSVGERGHNQPQHF. The CDR3 DNA reads as TGCAGCGTTGGGGAGAGGGGGCACAATCAGCCCCAGCATTTT.

The chain joins TRBV7-8 to TRBJ1-3; no definite D call. Germline CDR1 reads SGHVS; CDR2 reads FQNEAQ. With 3 bases removed from V and 0 bases from J, the gap between germline ends came to 12 bases. The CDR3 covers 16 residues. The CDR3 protein is CASSFVEVYSGNTIYF. Here the CDR3 DNA reads TGTGCCAGCAGCTTTGTGGAGGTATACTCTGGAAACACCATATATTTT.

The chain has TRBV6-5 and TRBJ1-1; unclear D gene. The CDR3 is made up of 15 amino acids. Trimming left V 2 bases short and J 0 bases short, with 10 bases between. Germline CDR1 MNHEY, CDR2 SVGAGI. The CDR3 DNA sequence: TGTGCCAGCAGTTACAGGAACAGAGTGAACACTGAAGCTTTCTTT. Its protein product is CASSYRNRVNTEAFF.

About this clone itself: One junction end does not reproduce the germline sequence, and a read error may be involved. The gene calls are TRBV7-7 and TRBJ2-5, with 12 bases aligning to TRBD1. The germline gives CDR1 SSHAT, CDR2 FNYEAQ (reference sequence). CDR3 length equals 15 residues. CDR3 residues: CASSLGDRGRETQYF. CDR3 DNA: TGTGCTAGCAGCTTAGGGGACAGGGGGCGAGAGACCCAGTACTTC.

The rearrangement joins TRBV4-1 to TRBJ1-2, with no clear D. This CDR3 region has 16 residues. The ends were cut back, 0 bases at V and 0 bases at J, with 11 bases in the middle. Germline values: CDR1 MGHRA, CDR2 YSYEKL. CDR3 sequence reads: CASSQDNLAANYGYTF. CDR3 DNA sequence: TGCGCCAGCAGCCAAGATAATTTGGCAGCTAACTATGGCTACACCTTC.

This chain joins TRBV7-6 and TRBJ2-7; 8 positions agree with TRBD2. The V and J ends lost 1 base and 3 bases, in that order; junction bases with no gene match: 8. The CDR3 sequence is 16 residues long. Germline V lookup: CDR1 SGHVS, CDR2 FNYEAQ. DNA of the CDR3: TGTGCCAGCAGCTTAGTGGCGGGGGGCCAGAACTACGAGCAGTACTTC. Residues: CASSLVAGGQNYEQYF.

The gene calls are TRBV19 and TRBJ2-2, with D unclear. Germline CDR1 reads LNHDA; CDR2 reads SQIVND (reference sequence). The CDR3 is 16 residues long. The V gene lost 5 bases and the J gene lost 0 bases, with 13 bases spanning the gap. CDR3: CASSPVTIPNTGELFF. CDR3 DNA: TGTGCCAGTAGTCCTGTGACAATCCCGAACACCGGGGAGCTGTTTTTT.

A single count supports this clone. The J gene is TRBJ1-4, the V gene TRBV5-8, with D possibly matching TRBD1 (5 bases). This CDR3 region has 15 residues. Trimming left V 3 bases short and J 8 bases short, with 17 bases between. CDR1 and CDR2 (germline): SGHTS, YDEGEE. CDR3 DNA: TGTGCCAGCAGCTGGGGGGACGCAGGGAGAGAAAAACTGTTTTTT. Encoded protein: CASSWGDAGREKLFF.

This chain joins TRBV6-1 and TRBJ1-5; TRBD1 aligns across 11 bases. V shed 3 bases, J shed 2 bases, and the junction held 12 bases outside the gene matches. This CDR3 is 19 amino acids long. Germline CDR1 is MNHNS and CDR2 is SASEGT. CDR3: CASSEAGTGGRWGNQPQHF. DNA of the CDR3: TGTGCCAGCAGTGAGGCCGGGACAGGGGGACGTTGGGGCAATCAGCCCCAGCATTTT.

The chain couples TRBV9 to TRBJ2-6; TRBD1 matches 10 bases. This CDR3 comprises 16 residues. Trimming at V came to 6 bases and at J to 3 bases, leaving 6 bases not matched to a gene. The germline gives CDR1 SGDLS, CDR2 YYNGEE. In DNA form, the CDR3 reads TGTGCCAGCACCCGACAGGGGGCAGGTGGGGCCAACGTCCTGACTTTC. Its translation: CASTRQGAGGANVLTF.

The chain combines TRBV24-1 with TRBJ1-1; TRBD1 aligns across 8 bases. The V gene's germline CDR1 is KGHDR and CDR2 SFDVKD. The CDR3 sequence is 18 residues long. The trim removed 0 bases at V and 0 bases at J, leaving 8 bases unmatched. The CDR3 is CATSDLGQGPAVNTEAFF. DNA of the CDR3: TGTGCCACCAGTGATTTGGGACAGGGCCCAGCCGTGAACACTGAAGCTTTCTTT.

The gene calls are TRBV7-2 and TRBJ1-2, with unresolved D. The ends were cut back, 2 bases at V and 5 bases at J, with 12 bases in the middle. This CDR3 has 14 residues. CDR1 is SGHTA and CDR2 is FQGNSA in the germline V gene. The CDR3 DNA reads TGTGCCAGCAGCTTAAGCGGGCAGCAATATGGCTACACCTTC. Translating gives CASSLSGQQYGYTF.